This T cell receptor beta chain was captured in a study of blood T cell repertoires in COVID-19. Across the whole study: T cells, B-cell-depleted T cells, or PBMCs supplied cDNA or gDNA.

The method was immunoSEQ multiplex PCR; TCRdb's version includes in-frame clones alone and lacks a portion of them. The sample has under 300,000 clones; 85% to 90% are singletons. This CDR3 spans 15 amino acids. V dropped 4 bases and J dropped 4 bases, with 17 bases sitting between them. Germline V gene sequence: CDR1 SGHRS, CDR2 YFSETQ. V and J are TRBV5-1 and TRBJ1-2, with a tentative D call TRBD1 (5 bases). This TCR was sampled from a human donor in a cohort sampled during active COVID-19. The sample comprised peripheral blood. The CDR3: CASSPDSEVSYGYTF. The DNA of the CDR3 is TGCGCCAGCAGCCCCGACAGCGAGGTCTCCTATGGCTACACCTTC.